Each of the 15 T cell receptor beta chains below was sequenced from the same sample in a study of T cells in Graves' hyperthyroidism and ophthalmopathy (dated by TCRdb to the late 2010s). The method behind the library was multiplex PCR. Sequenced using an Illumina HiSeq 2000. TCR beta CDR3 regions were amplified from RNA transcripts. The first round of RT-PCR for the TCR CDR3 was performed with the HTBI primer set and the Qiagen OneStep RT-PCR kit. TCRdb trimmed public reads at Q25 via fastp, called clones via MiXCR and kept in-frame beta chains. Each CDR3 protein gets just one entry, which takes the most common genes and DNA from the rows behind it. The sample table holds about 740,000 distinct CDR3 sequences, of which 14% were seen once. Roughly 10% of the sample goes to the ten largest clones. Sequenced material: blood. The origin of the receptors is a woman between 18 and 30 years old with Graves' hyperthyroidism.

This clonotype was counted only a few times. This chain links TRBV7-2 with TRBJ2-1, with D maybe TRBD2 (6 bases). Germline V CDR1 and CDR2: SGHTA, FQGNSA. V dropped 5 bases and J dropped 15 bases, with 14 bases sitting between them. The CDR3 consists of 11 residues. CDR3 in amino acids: CASSLREHAFF. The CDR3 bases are TGTGCCAGCAGCCTCCGGGAGCACGCGTTCTTC.

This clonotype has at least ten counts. The CDR3 here is CASSPARYEQGALMTEAFF. For the CDR3, the DNA is TGTGCCAGCAGCCCGGCGCGTTACGAACAGGGGGCGCTTATGACTGAAGCTTTCTTT. The V call is TRBV11-2, the J call TRBJ1-1; 9 bases fit TRBD1. The CDR3 has 19 residues. Germline V gene lookup returns CDR1 SGHAT and CDR2 FQNNGV. Trimming removed 5 bases from V and 5 bases from J; junction bases left unmatched: 21.

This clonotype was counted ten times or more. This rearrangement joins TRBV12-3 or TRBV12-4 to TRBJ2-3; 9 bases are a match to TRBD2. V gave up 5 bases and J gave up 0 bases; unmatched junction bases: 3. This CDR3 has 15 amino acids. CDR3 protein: CASSHSGRSTDTQYF. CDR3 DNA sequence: TGTGCCAGCAGTCATAGCGGGAGAAGCACAGATACGCAGTATTTT.

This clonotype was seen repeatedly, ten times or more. The CDR3 DNA reads TGTGCCAGCAGTCCACAAAGCGGGAGGGCCGCGAAGGTGTTCTTC. Encoded protein: CASSPQSGRAAKVFF. The V call is TRBV28, the J call TRBJ2-1; 10 bases are a match to TRBD2. Trimming removed 5 bases from V and 15 bases from J; junction bases left unmatched: 16. CDR3 length: 15 residues. Per germline, CDR1 MDHEN and CDR2 SYDVKM.

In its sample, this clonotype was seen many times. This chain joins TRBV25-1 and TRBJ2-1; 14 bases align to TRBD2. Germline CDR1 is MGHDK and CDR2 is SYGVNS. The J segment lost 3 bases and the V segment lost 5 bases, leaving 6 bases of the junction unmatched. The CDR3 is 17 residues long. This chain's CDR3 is CASSLGLAGVSYNEQFF. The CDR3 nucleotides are TGTGCCAGCAGTTTGGGACTAGCGGGAGTAAGCTACAATGAGCAGTTCTTC.

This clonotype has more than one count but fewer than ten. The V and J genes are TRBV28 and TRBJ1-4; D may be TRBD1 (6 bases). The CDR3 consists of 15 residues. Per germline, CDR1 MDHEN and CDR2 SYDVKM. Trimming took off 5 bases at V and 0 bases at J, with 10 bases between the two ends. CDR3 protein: CASSLQGSTNEKLFF. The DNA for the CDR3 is TGTGCCAGCAGTCTACAGGGCTCAACTAATGAAAAACTGTTTTTT. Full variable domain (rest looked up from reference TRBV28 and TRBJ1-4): DVKVTQSSRYLVKRTGEKVFLECVQDMDHENMFWYRQDPGLGLRLIYFSYDVKMKEKGDIPEGYSVSREKKERFSLILESASTNQTSMYLCASSLQGSTNEKLFFGSGTQLSVL.

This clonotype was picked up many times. The CDR3 spells CASSRGPLGMSTEAFF. DNA for the CDR3: TGTGCCAGCAGCCGGGGTCCGTTGGGAATGAGCACTGAAGCTTTCTTT. V usage is TRBV28 and J usage is TRBJ1-1; D is ambiguous. Deletions cut 6 bases from V and 4 bases from J, with 21 bases between. The CDR3 covers 16 residues. Germline loops: CDR1 MDHEN, CDR2 SYDVKM.

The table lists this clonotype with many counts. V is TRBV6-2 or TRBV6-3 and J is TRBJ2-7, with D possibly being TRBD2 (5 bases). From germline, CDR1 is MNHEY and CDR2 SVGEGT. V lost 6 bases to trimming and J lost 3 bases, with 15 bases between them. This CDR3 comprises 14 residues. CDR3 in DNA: TGTGCCAGCAGGACAAGTGGGAGTGGCTACGAGCAGTACTTC. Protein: CASRTSGSGYEQYF.

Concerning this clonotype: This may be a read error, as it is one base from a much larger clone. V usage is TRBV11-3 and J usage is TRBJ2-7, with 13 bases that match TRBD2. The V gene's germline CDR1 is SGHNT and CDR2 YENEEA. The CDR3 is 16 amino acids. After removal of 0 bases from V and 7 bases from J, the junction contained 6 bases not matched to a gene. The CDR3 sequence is CASSLETSGRVNEQYF. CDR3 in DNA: TGTGCCAGCAGCTTAGAAACTAGCGGGAGGGTCAATGAGCAGTACTTC.

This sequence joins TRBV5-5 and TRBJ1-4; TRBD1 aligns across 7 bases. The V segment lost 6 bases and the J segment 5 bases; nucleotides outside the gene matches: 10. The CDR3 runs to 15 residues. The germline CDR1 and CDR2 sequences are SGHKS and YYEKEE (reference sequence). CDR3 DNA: TGTGCCAGCATGGGGTACAGGGGTCGGAATGAAAAACTGTTTTTT. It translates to CASMGYRGRNEKLFF.

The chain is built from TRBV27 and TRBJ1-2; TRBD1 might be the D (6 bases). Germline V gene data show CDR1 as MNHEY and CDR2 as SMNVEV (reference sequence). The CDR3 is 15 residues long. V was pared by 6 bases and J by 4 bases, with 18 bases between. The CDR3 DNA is TGTGCCAGCAGGCCCCCGTGGGGGGCTGGCTATGGCTACACCTTC. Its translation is CASRPPWGAGYGYTF.

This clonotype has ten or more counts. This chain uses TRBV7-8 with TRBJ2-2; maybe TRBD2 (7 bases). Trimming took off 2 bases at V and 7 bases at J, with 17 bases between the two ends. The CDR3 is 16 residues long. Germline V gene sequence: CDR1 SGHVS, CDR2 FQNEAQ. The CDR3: CASSLRVGGASGELFF. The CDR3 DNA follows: TGTGCCAGCAGCTTAAGGGTTGGGGGGGCGAGCGGGGAGCTGTTTTTT. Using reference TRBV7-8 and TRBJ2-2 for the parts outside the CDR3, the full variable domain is GAGVSQSPRYKVAKRGQDVALRCDPISGHVSLFWYQQALGQGPEFLTYFQNEAQLDKSGLPSDRFFAERPEGSVSTLKIQRTQQEDSAVYLCASSLRVGGASGELFFGEGSRLTVL.

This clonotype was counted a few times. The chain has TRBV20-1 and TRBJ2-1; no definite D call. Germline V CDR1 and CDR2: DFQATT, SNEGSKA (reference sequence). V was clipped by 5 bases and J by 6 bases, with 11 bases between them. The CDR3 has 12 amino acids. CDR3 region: CSAGIKANEQFF. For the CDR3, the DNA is TGCAGTGCTGGAATCAAGGCCAATGAGCAGTTCTTC.

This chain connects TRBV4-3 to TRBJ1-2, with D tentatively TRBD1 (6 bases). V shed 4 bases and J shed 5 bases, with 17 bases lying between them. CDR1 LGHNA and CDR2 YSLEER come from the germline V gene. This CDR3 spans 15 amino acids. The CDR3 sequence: CASSPDLIQGYGYTF. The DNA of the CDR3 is TGCGCCAGCAGCCCCGATCTGATCCAGGGGTATGGCTACACCTTC.

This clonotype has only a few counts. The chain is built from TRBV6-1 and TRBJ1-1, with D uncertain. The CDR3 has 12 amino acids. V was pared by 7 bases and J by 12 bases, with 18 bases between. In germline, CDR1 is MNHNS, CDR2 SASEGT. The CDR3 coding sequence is TGTGCCAGCACGGCCGCCGGGCGCCTGACTTTCTTT. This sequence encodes CASTAAGRLTFF.